This T cell receptor beta chain derives from a study of cytomegalovirus exposure and HLA in healthy donors. Regarding the study as a whole: Usually a TCR sequence was rare, but some public TCRs were found in many donors. Cytomegalovirus association was assigned to more than 150 TCR beta chains. Subsequent analysis found a tendency for first-cohort TCR clusters to co-occur within the 90 to 150 validation repertoires.

Germline V lookup: CDR1 KGHSH, CDR2 LQKENI. The CDR3 consists of 15 residues. Losses at the gene ends were 6 bases for V and 7 bases for J; bases not matched to a gene: 11. On this clone: The antigen remains undetermined.

While the first cohort had 600 to 800 subjects, the donors belonged to the separate validation cohort of roughly 130 subjects. The data were produced by immunoSEQ multiplex PCR, yet TCRdb's version contains in-frame clones alone and is incomplete. The repertoire holds roughly 150,000 clones, about 82% seen once, with around 2.5% in the top ten. Specimen: PBMCs. This TCR was sampled from a young man in good health and CMV-seropositive. The chain joins TRBV18 to TRBJ1-4; 7 bases are a match to TRBD1. Written as DNA, the CDR3 is TGTGCCAGCTCGGCAACCGGGACAGACCTTGAAAAACTGTTTTTT. Encoded protein: CASSATGTDLEKLFF.